The clone carrying this T cell receptor (beta chain) was found a few times. Its specificity is not known. The entry originates in a study of cytomegalovirus exposure and HLA in healthy donors. Study findings and constraints: In a later analysis, at a false discovery rate of 0.05, some 17,000 TCR beta sequences were associated with HLA alleles.

The study ran its PCR with 60 Vbeta and 13 Jbeta primers. Libraries were prepared by immunoSEQ multiplex PCR; TCRdb keeps only in-frame clonotypes and omits some of them. The sample records fewer than 250,000 clones, approximately 80% being singletons. Germline V gene sequence: CDR1 PRHDT, CDR2 FYEKMQ (reference sequence). The CDR3 runs 14 residues. Trimming at V came to 7 bases and at J to 7 bases, leaving 9 bases not matched to a gene. Healthy people donating bone marrow made up the donors. The chain is built from TRBV13 and TRBJ1-4, with 7 bases that match TRBD1. The specimen sequenced was PBMCs. This sequence was found in a man between 40 and 49 years old in good health and CMV-seronegative. The CDR3 loop is CASNRQGRGEKLFF. The CDR3, as DNA: TGTGCCAGCAACCGACAGGGCAGAGGTGAAAAACTGTTTTTT.